Listed below are T cell receptor beta chains from one sample, sequenced in a study of cytomegalovirus exposure and HLA in healthy donors. TCRdb's table, derived via immunoSEQ multiplex PCR, lists solely in-frame clones and lacks some. The table has more than 55,000 clones, less than 95% seen once. What was sequenced was PBMCs. Receptor source: a woman between 18 and 30 years old in good health and CMV-seronegative. Both conserved end residues are part of each CDR3. D genes are given only for firm matches. Size is stated for part of the rows, as once, few or many counts, or as a class when the clone is expanded.

>TRBJ1-5|TRBV11-1|.|.
CASSLGTAATNQPQHF
TGTGCCAGCAGCTTAGGGACAGCCGCCACCAATCAGCCCCAGCATTTT
>TRBJ2-2|TRBV18|TRBD1|.
CASRGQGNTGELFF
TGTGCCAGCCGCGGACAGGGAAACACCGGGGAGCTGTTTTTT
>TRBJ1-2|TRBV5-6|.|.
CASTPTSLNYGYTF
TGTGCCAGCACCCCGACATCGCTTAACTATGGCTACACCTTC
>TRBJ2-2|TRBV27|.|.
CAIARPTGELFF
TGTGCCATAGCACGCCCAACCGGGGAGCTGTTTTTT
>TRBJ2-1|TRBV12-5|.|.
CASGFPSGNYNEQFF
TGTGCTAGTGGTTTCCCGTCGGGAAATTACAATGAGCAGTTCTTC
>TRBJ1-1|TRBV30|TRBD1|.
CAWRTGTGGSEAFF
TGTGCCTGGAGAACCGGGACAGGGGGCAGTGAAGCTTTCTTT
>TRBJ2-7|TRBV28|TRBD1|once
CASNNRGTSYEQYF
TGTGCCAGCAATAACAGGGGGACGTCCTACGAGCAGTACTTC
>TRBJ2-3|TRBV18|.|.
CASSPGQGSDTQYF
TGTGCCAGCTCACCCGGGCAGGGGTCAGATACGCAGTATTTT
>TRBJ1-1|TRBV4-2|.|once
CASSQERSMNTEAFF
TGTGCCAGCAGCCAAGAACGGAGCATGAACACTGAAGCTTTCTTT
>TRBJ1-1|TRBV30|.|.
CAWSKGVGNTEAFF
TGTGCCTGGAGTAAGGGGGTGGGGAACACTGAAGCTTTCTTT
>TRBJ2-3|TRBV7-9|TRBD1|.
CASSKGQGSILIDTQYF
TGTGCCAGCAGCAAAGGACAGGGATCGATATTAATAGATACGCAGTATTTT
>TRBJ2-3|TRBV11-2|.|.
CASSTGTGWKKDTQYF
TGTGCCAGCAGCACCGGGACTGGATGGAAGAAAGATACGCAGTATTTT
>TRBJ1-1|TRBV6-5|.|.
CASKRYTEAFF
TGTGCCAGCAAGAGATACACTGAAGCTTTCTTT
>TRBJ1-5|TRBV7-9|.|.
CASSLPGDQPQHF
TGTGCCAGCAGCTTACCAGGGGATCAGCCCCAGCATTTT
>TRBJ1-1|TRBV18|.|once
CASSLQGENTEAFF
TGTGCCAGCTCACTACAAGGGGAGAACACTGAAGCTTTCTTT
>TRBJ2-7|TRBV6-4|TRBD1|.
CASSAGQGVREQYF
TGTGCCAGCAGTGCGGGACAGGGGGTAAGGGAGCAGTACTTC
>TRBJ2-3|TRBV2|.|.
CASYSNPFTDTQYF
TGTGCCAGCTACTCCAACCCTTTCACAGATACGCAGTATTTT
>TRBJ2-3|TRBV18|TRBD2|.
CASSPASGGLTDTQYF
TGTGCCAGCTCACCAGCGAGCGGGGGTCTCACAGATACGCAGTATTTT
>TRBJ1-6|TRBV5-4|.|.
CASSLRTERSYNSPLHF
TGTGCCAGCAGCTTGCGTACAGAACGCTCCTATAATTCACCCCTCCACTTT
>TRBJ2-2|TRBV30|TRBD1|.
CAWSFIQGATGELFF
TGTGCCTGGAGTTTCATCCAGGGGGCAACCGGGGAGCTGTTTTTT
>TRBJ1-4|TRBV7-9|.|.
CASSLALGGEYEKLFF
TGTGCCAGCAGCTTAGCCCTGGGAGGGGAGTATGAAAAACTGTTTTTT
>TRBJ1-6|TRBV14|.|.
CASSRGQPSPLHF
TGTGCCAGCAGCCGAGGACAGCCTTCACCCCTCCACTTT
>TRBJ1-1|TRBV30|.|.
CAWSYQQRDTEAFF
TGTGCCTGGAGTTACCAACAGAGGGACACTGAAGCTTTCTTT
>TRBJ2-1|TRBV18|.|.
CASSPPASYNEQFF
TGTGCCAGCTCACCCCCTGCGTCCTACAATGAGCAGTTCTTC
>TRBJ2-7|TRBV5-1|TRBD2|.
CASSPGGRAVNEQYF
TGCGCCAGCAGCCCGGGGGGACGGGCGGTCAACGAGCAGTACTTC
>TRBJ2-2|TRBV30|.|once
CAWTGDSLNTGELFF
TGTGCCTGGACCGGGGACTCCTTGAACACCGGGGAGCTGTTTTTT
>TRBJ1-2|TRBV29-1|.|.
CSVDIPYGRSDYGYTF
TGCAGCGTTGACATCCCATATGGCAGGTCTGACTATGGCTACACCTTC
>TRBJ1-1|TRBV9|.|.
CASSTSEALWYTEAFF
TGTGCCAGCAGCACCTCCGAGGCCCTGTGGTACACTGAAGCTTTCTTT
>TRBJ1-2|TRBV30|TRBD1|.
CAWSLQGAGGYTF
TGTGCCTGGAGCCTACAGGGGGCTGGGGGCTACACCTTC
>TRBJ1-2|TRBV6-4|.|.
CASSGGGWGYGYTF
TGTGCCAGCAGTGGCGGAGGTTGGGGCTATGGCTACACCTTC
>TRBJ2-3|TRBV27|TRBD1|.
CASSFKGALLHTQYF
TGTGCCAGCAGTTTCAAGGGGGCGCTCCTTCATACGCAGTATTTT
>TRBJ2-1|TRBV28|TRBD1|.
CASRQGALNNEQFF
TGTGCCAGCAGGCAGGGGGCGCTTAACAATGAGCAGTTCTTC
>TRBJ1-1|TRBV29-1|.|.
CSVGEFGNTEAFF
TGCAGCGTTGGGGAGTTCGGTAACACTGAAGCTTTCTTT
>TRBJ2-3|TRBV10-2|.|.
CASSDLGLLTDTQYF
TGCGCCAGCAGTGACCTCGGACTGCTCACAGATACGCAGTATTTT
>TRBJ2-7|TRBV19|.|.
CATETRGLFHEQYF
TGTGCCACCGAAACAAGGGGCTTGTTCCACGAGCAGTACTTC
>TRBJ2-3|TRBV6-1|.|.
CASSEAPLSTDTQYF
TGTGCCAGCAGTGAAGCGCCACTTAGCACAGATACGCAGTATTTT
>TRBJ1-3|TRBV27|TRBD1|.
CASSPQGVGRNTIYF
TGTGCCAGCAGTCCACAGGGGGTTGGTAGAAACACCATATATTTT